Sequencing of this T cell receptor beta chain was carried out in a study of control samples from healthy donors and cancer patients. Sequencing was performed with immunoSEQ multiplex PCR; in TCRdb, only in-frame clones are kept and a portion is missing. Among more than 9,500 clones listed, roughly 90% were seen once. This CDR3 has 16 residues. The TCR comes from a male donor with melanoma. This chain connects TRBV7-5 to TRBJ2-1; the table's D call of TRBD1 was not tested on the DNA. TRBV7-5 is marked as a pseudogene. Sample: formalin-fixed, paraffin-embedded tissue. The CDR3 DNA is TGTGCCAGAAGCTCCGAAACAGGGAACTCCTACAATGAGCAGTTCTTC. Translated, it gives CARSSETGNSYNEQFF.